This TCR beta chain was found in a study of blood T cells in healthy people across ages. Germline trimming cut 3 bases from V and 3 bases from J; bases unmatched to any gene: 5. CDR3 length: 14 residues. Germline loops: CDR1 MDHEN, CDR2 SYDVKM. General observations from the study: With donor CMV status unknown, expanded clonotype changes were possibly confounded. From one million sequenced T cells, diversity estimates were lower bounds. Observed TCR beta diversity per million T cells went down as age went up. This fall followed a roughly linear course with age.

This clonotype was observed at least ten times. Antigen: not known. A second PCR of 7 to 11 cycles used a sample-barcoded 5' primer and a J-beta primer mix. Each CDR3 protein is one row after TCRdb ran MiXCR on the 5' RACE reads. The sample has some 780,000 distinct CDR3 sequences; about 56% are singletons. This TCR derives from a man aged 40-49 years in good health. Material for sequencing was blood. V is TRBV28 and J is TRBJ2-7; 7 positions match TRBD1. DNA of the CDR3: TGTGCCAGCAGTTTTGTAGGGGGCGGCTACGAGCAGTACTTC. It specifies CASSFVGGGYEQYF.